This T cell receptor (beta chain) was observed in a study of blood T cell repertoires in COVID-19 (dated by TCRdb to 2018 to 2020). Regarding the complete study: Samples covering the acute and convalescent phases of COVID-19 were provided by collaborators in the United States, Italy and Spain. The prospective study material was composed of cDNA or gDNA derived from T cells, B-cell-depleted T cells, or PBMCs. Deeply sampled blood TCRbeta repertoires from subjects exposed to, actively infected with, or recovered from COVID-19 were included in the dataset. The repertoires were released in a freely available public database meant as a resource for research on the immune response to SARS-CoV-2. The samples were drawn from the first 160 participants of the ongoing ImmuneRACE study and from 950 to 1,500 subjects provided by 6 global collaborators. A de-identified subject ID, COVID-19 status, age in years and sex were almost always included in the sample metadata. Where HLA class I and class II types were available, the types were taken from metadata supplied by the sample provider, not from assay-based typing.

What the authors observed across the whole study: Clinical and demographic metadata were provided uncurated, with the amount varying by source and participant.

Regarding this clone: Its cognate antigen has yet to be identified. The input lacks base qualities; no much larger clone sits a single base away.

Whole blood was collected in K2EDTA tubes by collaborating institutions according to the institutions' own protocols. For TCRbeta analysis, collaborators shipped samples as frozen whole blood, isolated PBMCs, or DNA extracted from either of those sample types. TCRbeta CDR3 regions were amplified from genomic DNA by means of the immunoSEQ Assay, a bias-controlled multiplex PCR. For the original study's pipeline: Nucleated cell counts per sample were estimated from amplification of reference gene primers within the assay. To quantify the absolute abundance of each unique TCRbeta CDR3 rearrangement, sequence reads were collapsed and filtered. For each sample, productive Simpson clonality was calculated as the square root of Simpson's diversity index across productive rearrangements. What TCRdb holds here is the immuneACCESS table cut down to in-frame rearrangements. Part of the clones is not present; checked against another copy, under half of the missing clones reflect an unresolved V gene, and the others are unexplained. The D gene and trimming were derived from the DNA, and the V and J assignments and clone size from that table. For this sample there are more than 200,000 clones; almost 90% appear just once. Roughly 2.5% of the sample lies in the top ten.

Per the germline V gene, LGHNT is the CDR1 and FRNRAP is the CDR2. Including the terminal cysteine and phenylalanine, the CDR3 comprises 16 residues. Kept here is only the CDR3 DNA, which spans 48 bases and is read in frame from base 1. Germline trimming amounts to 1 base on V and 4 bases on J, with 6 as the count of junction bases outside the gene matches. The TCR originated in a woman in her sixties with acute or convalescent COVID-19. The specimen was peripheral blood. The V and J genes are TRBV12-5 and TRBJ2-3; 9 bases in the middle match TRBD2. The nucleotide sequence is given as TGTGCTAGTGGTTTGGGATCTAGCGGGATCGCAGATACGCAGTATTTT. The encoded protein is CASGLGSSGIADTQYF. The reference TRBV12-5 and TRBJ2-3 proteins fill in what lies around the CDR3, so the full variable domain reads DARVTQTPRHKVTEMGQEVTMRCQPILGHNTVFWYRQTMMQGLELLAYFRNRAPLDDSGMPKDRFSAEMPDATLATLKIQPSEPRDSAVYFCASGLGSSGIADTQYFGPGTRLTVL.